What follows are 10 T cell receptor beta chains derived from one specimen sequenced in a study of early T cells in non-severe SARS-CoV-2 infection. From the 5' RACE reads, TCRdb called clonotypes with MiXCR, one entry per CDR3 protein. The data show about 79,000 distinct CDR3 sequences, roughly 10% seen once. Sequenced material: whole blood. The origin of the receptors is an adult who was a healthcare worker with PCR-confirmed SARS-CoV-2 infection or an uninfected control (not recorded which).

This clonotype was observed many times. This sequence joins TRBV10-3 and TRBJ1-6; D may be TRBD1 (5 bases). Trimming cost V 3 bases and J 4 bases, with 7 bases left between them. Germline CDR1 ENHRY, CDR2 SYGVKD. CDR3 length: 14 residues. CDR3 sequence reads: CAISDQGYNSPLHF. The CDR3, as DNA: TGTGCCATCAGTGACCAGGGTTATAATTCACCCCTCCACTTT.

This clonotype was seen a handful of times. V and J are TRBV7-2 and TRBJ2-7; D call uncertain. CDR3 length equals 14 residues. V was shortened by 1 base and J by 4 bases, with 11 bases between the two germline ends. In germline, CDR1 is SGHTA, CDR2 FQGNSA. The CDR3 spells CASSLVAAAYEQYF. Written as DNA, the CDR3 is TGTGCCAGCAGCTTAGTGGCGGCAGCTTACGAGCAGTACTTC.

V and J are TRBV20-1 and TRBJ2-2; the D gene is possibly TRBD1 (6 bases). V was shortened by 1 base and J by 0 bases, with 12 bases between the two germline ends. CDR3 length: 16 residues. CDR1 DFQATT and CDR2 SNEGSKA come from the germline V gene (reference sequence). CDR3 residues: CSARAYQGTNTGELFF. The CDR3 bases are TGCAGTGCTAGAGCTTACCAGGGGACGAACACCGGGGAGCTGTTTTTT.

The V call is TRBV29-1, the J call TRBJ2-3; D possibly uses TRBD1 or TRBD2 (6 bases each). The germline gives CDR1 SQVTM, CDR2 ANQGSEA. V was trimmed by 3 bases and J by 0 bases, leaving 10 bases between them. The CDR3 consists of 14 residues. The DNA for the CDR3 is TGCAGCGTTGAGGGGGGCGGGAGCACAGATACGCAGTATTTT. Translated: CSVEGGGSTDTQYF.

The chain links TRBV3-1 to TRBJ1-6; no firm D call. Germline V lookup: CDR1 LGHDT, CDR2 YNNKEL (reference sequence). The V end lost 0 bases, the J end lost 9 bases, and 12 bases lay between the germline ends. The CDR3 extends over 15 amino acids. Here the CDR3 reads CASSQDFPDLSPLHF. DNA for the CDR3: TGTGCCAGCAGCCAAGATTTCCCGGACCTTTCACCCCTCCACTTT.

This clonotype was picked up many times. The chain couples TRBV5-8 to TRBJ2-3; 7 nucleotides align to TRBD1. The CDR3 is 16 residues long. Per the germline V gene, CDR1 is SGHTS and CDR2 is YDEGEE. J gave up 0 bases and V 0 bases, and 4 bases lay outside the gene matches. The CDR3 loop is CASSLGTGPSTDTQYF. CDR3 DNA: TGTGCCAGCAGCTTGGGGACAGGCCCTAGCACAGATACGCAGTATTTT. Full variable domain (missing parts from reference TRBV5-8 and TRBJ2-3): EAGVTQSPTHLIKTRGQQATLRCSPISGHTSVYWYQQALGLGLQFLLWYDEGEERNRGNFPPRFSGRQFPNYSSELNVNALELEDSALYLCASSLGTGPSTDTQYFGPGTRLTVL.

This clonotype was observed a handful of times. The chain is built from TRBV6-2 or TRBV6-3 and TRBJ2-2; D gene unclear. The germline V and J ends were trimmed by 1 base and 6 bases, with 12 bases remaining between them. Germline assignment: CDR1 MNHEY and CDR2 SVGEGT. The CDR3 is 15 residues long. The CDR3 region is CASSYFAVQSGELFF. CDR3 bases: TGTGCCAGCAGTTACTTTGCAGTTCAATCCGGGGAGCTGTTTTTT.

This clonotype was observed many times. J is TRBJ2-2 and V is TRBV19; D call uncertain. The CDR3 has 13 residues. Germline loops: CDR1 LNHDA, CDR2 SQIVND (reference sequence). V lost 7 bases, J lost 2 bases, and 8 bases lay in between. As DNA, the CDR3 is TGTGCCAGTAAGAGCCCTAACACCGGGGAGCTGTTTTTT. This translates into CASKSPNTGELFF.

This clonotype has ten or more counts. The chain recombines TRBV5-1 with TRBJ2-5, with 8 bases fitting TRBD2. The ends lost 2 bases at V and 4 bases at J; junction bases unmatched: 7. CDR3 length equals 15 residues. Per the germline V gene, CDR1 is SGHRS and CDR2 is YFSETQ. The CDR3, as DNA: TGCGCCAGCAGCTTCTCCGCGGGGGGAAGAGAGACCCAGTACTTC. Its translation: CASSFSAGGRETQYF.

The chain is built from TRBV2 and TRBJ2-7, with 10 bases aligning to TRBD1. From germline, CDR1 is SNHLY and CDR2 FYNNEI. The CDR3 sequence is 15 residues long. J lost 7 bases, V lost 5 bases, and 11 bases had no gene match. CDR3: CASSMTGGARGEQYF. In DNA form, the CDR3 reads TGTGCCAGCAGTATGACAGGGGGCGCGAGAGGAGAGCAGTACTTC.